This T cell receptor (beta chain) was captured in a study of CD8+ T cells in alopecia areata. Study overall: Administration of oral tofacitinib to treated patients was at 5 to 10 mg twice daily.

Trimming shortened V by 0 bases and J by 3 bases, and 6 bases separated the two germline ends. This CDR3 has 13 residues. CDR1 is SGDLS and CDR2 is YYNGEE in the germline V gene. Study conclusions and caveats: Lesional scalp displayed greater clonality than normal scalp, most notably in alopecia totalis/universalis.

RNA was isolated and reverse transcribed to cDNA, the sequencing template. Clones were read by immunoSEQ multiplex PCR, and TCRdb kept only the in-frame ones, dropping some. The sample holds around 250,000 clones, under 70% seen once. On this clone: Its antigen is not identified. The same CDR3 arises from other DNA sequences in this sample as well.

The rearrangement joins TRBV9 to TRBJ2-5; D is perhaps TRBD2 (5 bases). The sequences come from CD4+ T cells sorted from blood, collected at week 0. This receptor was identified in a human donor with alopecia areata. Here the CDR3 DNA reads TGTGCCAGCAGCGTAGGAGGGAAAGAGACCCAGTACTTC. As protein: CASSVGGKETQYF.